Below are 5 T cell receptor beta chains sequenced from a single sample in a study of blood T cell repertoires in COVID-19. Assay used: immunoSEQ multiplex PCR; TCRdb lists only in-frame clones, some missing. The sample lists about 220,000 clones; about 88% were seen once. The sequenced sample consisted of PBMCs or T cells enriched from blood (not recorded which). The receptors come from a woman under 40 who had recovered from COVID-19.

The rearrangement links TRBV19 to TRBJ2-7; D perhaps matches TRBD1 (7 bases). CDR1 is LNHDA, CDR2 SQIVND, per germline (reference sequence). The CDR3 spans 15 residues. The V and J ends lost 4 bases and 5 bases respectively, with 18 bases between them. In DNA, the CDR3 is TGTGCCAGTAGTAAGGGACGACAGGGAGGAAACGAGCAGTACTTC. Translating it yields CASSKGRQGGNEQYF. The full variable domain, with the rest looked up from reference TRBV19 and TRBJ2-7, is DGGITQSPKYLFRKEGQNVTLSCEQNLNHDAMYWYRQDPGQGLRLIYYSQIVNDFQKGDIAEGYSVSREKKESFPLTVTSAQKNPTAFYLCASSKGRQGGNEQYFGPGTRLTVT.

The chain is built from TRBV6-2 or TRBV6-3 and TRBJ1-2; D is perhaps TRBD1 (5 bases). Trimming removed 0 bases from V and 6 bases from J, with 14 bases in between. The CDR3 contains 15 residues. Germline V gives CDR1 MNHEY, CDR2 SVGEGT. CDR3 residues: CASSYSGRGGNGYTF. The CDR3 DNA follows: TGTGCCAGCAGTTACTCCGGGAGGGGAGGTAATGGCTACACCTTC.

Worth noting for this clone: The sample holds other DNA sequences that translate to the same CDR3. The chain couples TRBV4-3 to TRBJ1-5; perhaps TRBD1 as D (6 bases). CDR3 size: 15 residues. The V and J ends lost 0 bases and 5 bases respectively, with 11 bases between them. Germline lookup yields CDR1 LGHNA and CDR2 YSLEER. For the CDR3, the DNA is TGCGCCAGCAGCCAAGATAGAGGGGGTGATCAGCCCCAGCATTTT. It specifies CASSQDRGGDQPQHF.

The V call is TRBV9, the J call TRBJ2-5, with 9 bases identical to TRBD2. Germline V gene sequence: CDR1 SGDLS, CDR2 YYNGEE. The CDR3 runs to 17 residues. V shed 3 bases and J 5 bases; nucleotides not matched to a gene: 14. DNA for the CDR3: TGTGCCAGCAGCGAAAGTTCGGTAGCGGGGGTAGGGGAGACCCAGTACTTC. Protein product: CASSESSVAGVGETQYF.

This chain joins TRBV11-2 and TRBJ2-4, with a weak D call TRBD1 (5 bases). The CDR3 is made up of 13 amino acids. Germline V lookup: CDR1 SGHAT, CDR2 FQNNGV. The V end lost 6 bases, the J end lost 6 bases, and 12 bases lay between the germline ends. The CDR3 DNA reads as TGTGCCAGCAGTCCCGGACACGGAAACATTCAGTACTTC. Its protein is CASSPGHGNIQYF. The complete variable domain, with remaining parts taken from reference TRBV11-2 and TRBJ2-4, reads EAGVAQSPRYKIIEKRQSVAFWCNPISGHATLYWYQQILGQGPKLLIQFQNNGVVDDSQLPKDRFSAERLKGVDSTLKIQPAKLEDSAVYLCASSPGHGNIQYFGAGTRLSVL.